Below, 12 T cell receptor beta chains from the same sample are listed, as sequenced in a study of immune cell composition in non-small cell lung cancer. Produced via immunoSEQ multiplex PCR; TCRdb's table is partial and in-frame only. Of 13,000 to 15,000 clones listed, roughly 66% are singletons. Material: lung tumor tissue. These receptors were taken from a human donor with non-small cell lung cancer.

This clone was recorded only once. The V and J genes are TRBV6-6 and TRBJ1-2, with D possibly TRBD1 on 6 matching bases. The V gene lost 10 bases and the J gene lost 6 bases, with 21 bases spanning the gap. The germline V gene encodes CDR1 MNHNY and CDR2 SVGAGI (reference sequence). The CDR3 sequence is 14 residues long. The CDR3 DNA sequence: TGTGCCATCAACGGCGGGGGCTGGGGGGATGGCTACACCTTC. Protein product: CAINGGGWGDGYTF.

Only a few counts were recorded for this clone. This rearrangement joins TRBV11-2 to TRBJ1-1, with D possibly TRBD1 on 5 matching bases. Looked up from germline, CDR1 is SGHAT and CDR2 is FQNNGV. V shed 6 bases and J shed 1 base, with 9 bases lying between them. CDR3 length: 13 residues. CDR3 protein: CASSLTGNTEAFF. The CDR3, as DNA: TGTGCCAGCAGTCTCACAGGGAACACTGAAGCTTTCTTT.

CDR3 amino acids: CASSLAAGQANEKLFF. The CDR3 DNA reads as TGCGCCAGCAGCTTGGCGGCGGGCCAGGCTAATGAAAAACTGTTTTTT. The chain links TRBV5-1 to TRBJ1-4; D unresolved. The CDR3 extends over 16 amino acids. Deletions cut 0 bases from V and 3 bases from J, with 12 bases between. CDR1 SGHRS and CDR2 YFSETQ come from the germline V gene.

In this sample, this clone turned up a few times. This sequence joins TRBV10-3 and TRBJ1-2; 9 positions agree with TRBD1. After removal of 2 bases from V and 6 bases from J, the junction contained 4 bases not matched to a gene. There are 14 residues in the CDR3. Germline loops: CDR1 ENHRY, CDR2 SYGVKD. The CDR3 region has the DNA TGTGCCATCAGTGAGACAGGGGGCCGACATGGCTACACCTTC. Translation gives CAISETGGRHGYTF.

A single count supports this clone. This chain links TRBV10-3 with TRBJ2-3; D might be TRBD2 (5 bases). The germline CDR1 and CDR2 sequences are ENHRY and SYGVKD. Trimming pared 4 bases from V and 2 bases from J, leaving 7 bases between. CDR3 length: 13 amino acids. The CDR3 DNA follows: TGTGCCATCAGTGTCCGGGACACAGATACGCAGTATTTT. Translating gives CAISVRDTDTQYF.

This clone occurred a few times. V and J are TRBV7-2 and TRBJ2-7; 8 bases fit TRBD2. The length of the CDR3 is 15 residues. Germline CDR1 is SGHTA and CDR2 is FQGNSA. Unmatched junction bases numbered 6, after V lost 2 bases and J lost 3 bases. For the CDR3, the DNA is TGTGCCAGCAGCTTATCTGGCGGGGGGAACTACGAGCAGTACTTC. It codes for CASSLSGGGNYEQYF.

The table lists this clone with a count of one. The chain is built from TRBV11-2 and TRBJ1-4; 9 bases fit TRBD1. Germline values: CDR1 SGHAT, CDR2 FQNNGV. V shed 5 bases, J shed 12 bases, and the junction held 13 bases outside the gene matches. The CDR3 is 15 residues long. DNA for the CDR3: TGTGCCAGCAGCACCCCCACCGGGACAGGGCTGGAACTGTTTTTT. It specifies CASSTPTGTGLELFF.

This clone was found a few times. The J gene is TRBJ2-5, the V gene TRBV5-1, with TRBD2 matching over 8 bases. The germline gives CDR1 SGHRS, CDR2 YFSETQ. The length of the CDR3 is 16 residues. Unmatched junction bases numbered 8, after V lost 3 bases and J lost 1 base. This CDR3 is CASSSGLAGIQETQYF. CDR3 coding DNA: TGCGCCAGCAGCTCAGGACTAGCTGGGATCCAAGAGACCCAGTACTTC.

This clone was counted a few times. The rearrangement links TRBV18 to TRBJ1-1; TRBD1 matches 10 bases. CDR1 is KGHSH and CDR2 is LQKENI in the germline V gene. The CDR3 runs to 15 residues. With V trimmed by 5 bases and J by 2 bases, 5 bases remained unmatched. The CDR3 here is CASSIETGGNTEAFF. CDR3 DNA sequence: TGTGCCAGCTCAATTGAGACAGGGGGCAACACTGAAGCTTTCTTT.

The V call is TRBV30, the J call TRBJ2-7; D is uncertain. The germline V and J ends were trimmed by 5 bases and 3 bases, with 8 bases remaining between them. There are 11 residues in the CDR3. Germline CDR1 reads GTSNPN; CDR2 reads SVGIG (reference sequence). The CDR3 loop is CAWESHYEQYF. In nucleotides, the CDR3 is TGTGCCTGGGAGTCCCACTACGAGCAGTACTTC.

The J gene is TRBJ2-1, the V gene TRBV14; TRBD1 matches 10 bases. This CDR3 comprises 17 residues. CDR1 and CDR2 (germline): SGHDN, FVKESK. Trimming took 4 bases from V and 5 from J; bases not matched to a gene: 11. The CDR3, as DNA: TGTGCCAGCAGCCCTCAAATAGGGACAGGGGAGCACAATGAGCAGTTCTTC. Translation gives CASSPQIGTGEHNEQFF.

J is TRBJ2-1 and V is TRBV7-3, with a weak D call TRBD2 (7 bases). The germline V gene has CDR1 SGHTA and CDR2 FQGTGA. The CDR3 covers 15 residues. Trimming stripped 5 bases from V and 4 bases from J, with 15 bases between. The CDR3 bases are TGTGCCAGCAGCCAACTAGGGGGGGAATACAATGAGCAGTTCTTC. It translates to CASSQLGGEYNEQFF. Full variable domain (missing parts from reference TRBV7-3 and TRBJ2-1): GAGVSQTPSNKVTEKGKYVELRCDPISGHTALYWYRQSLGQGPEFLIYFQGTGAADDSGLPNDRFFAVRPEGSVSTLKIQRTERGDSAVYLCASSQLGGEYNEQFFGPGTRLTVL.